The T cell receptor beta chain described here comes from a study of blood T cell repertoires in COVID-19. As for the study in general: Acute-phase and convalescent COVID-19 samples originated in the United States, Italy and Spain. Sample material is recorded as cDNA or gDNA derived from T cells, B-cell-depleted T cells, or PBMCs.

Measured with immunoSEQ multiplex PCR; TCRdb has only the in-frame clones, and not every one. The sample records tens of thousands of clones, approximately 80% being singletons. Regarding this clone: At one of its ends the junction is not consistent with the germline gene, which may arise from a read error.

CDR1 and CDR2 (germline): KGHSH, LQKENI. This CDR3 comprises 14 residues. This TCR came from a human donor in a cohort sampled during active COVID-19. The rearrangement joins TRBV18 to TRBJ2-2; possibly TRBD1 for D (5 bases). Material for sequencing was peripheral blood. CDR3 DNA sequence: TGTGCCAGCTCGCCACGGCAGGGCCTGGGGGAGCTGTTTTTT. This encodes CASSPRQGLGELFF.